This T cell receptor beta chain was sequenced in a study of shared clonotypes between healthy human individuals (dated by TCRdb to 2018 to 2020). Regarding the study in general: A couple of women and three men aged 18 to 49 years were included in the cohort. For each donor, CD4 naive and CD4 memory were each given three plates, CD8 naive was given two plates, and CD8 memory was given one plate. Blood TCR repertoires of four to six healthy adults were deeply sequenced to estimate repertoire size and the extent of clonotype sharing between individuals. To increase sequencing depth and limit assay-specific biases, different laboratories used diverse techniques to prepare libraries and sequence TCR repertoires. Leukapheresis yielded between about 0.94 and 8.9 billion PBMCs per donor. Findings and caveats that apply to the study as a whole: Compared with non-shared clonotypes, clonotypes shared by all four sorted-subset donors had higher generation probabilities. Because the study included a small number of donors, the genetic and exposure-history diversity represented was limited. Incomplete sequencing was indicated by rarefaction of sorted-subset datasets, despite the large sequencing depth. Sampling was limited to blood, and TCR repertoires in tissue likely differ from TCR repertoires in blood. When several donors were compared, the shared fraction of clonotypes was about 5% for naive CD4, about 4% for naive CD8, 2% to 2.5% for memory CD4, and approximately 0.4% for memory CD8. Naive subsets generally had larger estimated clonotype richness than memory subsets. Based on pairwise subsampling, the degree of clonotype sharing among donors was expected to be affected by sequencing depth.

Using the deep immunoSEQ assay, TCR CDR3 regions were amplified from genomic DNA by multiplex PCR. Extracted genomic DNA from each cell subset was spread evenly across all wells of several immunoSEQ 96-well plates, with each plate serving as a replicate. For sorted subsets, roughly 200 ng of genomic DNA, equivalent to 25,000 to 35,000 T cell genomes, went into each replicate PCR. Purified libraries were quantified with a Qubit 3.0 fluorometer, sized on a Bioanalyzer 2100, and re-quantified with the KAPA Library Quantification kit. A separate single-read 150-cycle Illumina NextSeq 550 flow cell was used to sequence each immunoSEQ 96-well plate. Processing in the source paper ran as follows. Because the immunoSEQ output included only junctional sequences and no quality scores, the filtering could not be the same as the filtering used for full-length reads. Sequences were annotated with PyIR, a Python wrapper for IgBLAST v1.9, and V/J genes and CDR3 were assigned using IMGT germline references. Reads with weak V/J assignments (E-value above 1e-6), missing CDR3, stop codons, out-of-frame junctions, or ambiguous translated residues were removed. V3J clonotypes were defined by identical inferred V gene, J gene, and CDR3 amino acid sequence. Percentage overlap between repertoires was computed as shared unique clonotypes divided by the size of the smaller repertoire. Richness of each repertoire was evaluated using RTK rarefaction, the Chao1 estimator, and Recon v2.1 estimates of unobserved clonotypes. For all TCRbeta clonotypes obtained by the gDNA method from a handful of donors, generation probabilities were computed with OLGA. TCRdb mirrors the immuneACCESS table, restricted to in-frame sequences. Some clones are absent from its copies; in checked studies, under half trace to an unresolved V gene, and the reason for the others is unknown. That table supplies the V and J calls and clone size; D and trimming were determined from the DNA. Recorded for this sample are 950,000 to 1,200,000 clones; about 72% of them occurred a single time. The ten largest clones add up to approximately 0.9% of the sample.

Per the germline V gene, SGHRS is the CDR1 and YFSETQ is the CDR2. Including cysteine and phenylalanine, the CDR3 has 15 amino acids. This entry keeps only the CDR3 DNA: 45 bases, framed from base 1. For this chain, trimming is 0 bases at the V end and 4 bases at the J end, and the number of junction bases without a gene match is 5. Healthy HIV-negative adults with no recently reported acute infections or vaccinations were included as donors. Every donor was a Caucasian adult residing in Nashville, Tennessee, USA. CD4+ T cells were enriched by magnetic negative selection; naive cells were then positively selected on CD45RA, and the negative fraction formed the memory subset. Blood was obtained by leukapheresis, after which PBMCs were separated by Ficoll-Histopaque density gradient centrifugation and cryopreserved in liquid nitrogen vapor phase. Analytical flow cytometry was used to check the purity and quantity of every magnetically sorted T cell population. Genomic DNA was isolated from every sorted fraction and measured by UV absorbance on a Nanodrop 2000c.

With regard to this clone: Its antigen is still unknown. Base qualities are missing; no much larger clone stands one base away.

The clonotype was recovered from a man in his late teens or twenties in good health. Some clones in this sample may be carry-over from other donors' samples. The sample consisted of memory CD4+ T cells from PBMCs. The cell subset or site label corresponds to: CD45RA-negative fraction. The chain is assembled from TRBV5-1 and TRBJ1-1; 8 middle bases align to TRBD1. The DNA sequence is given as TGCGCCAGCAGCTTGGCAGGGGGCCAGACCACTGAAGCTTTCTTT. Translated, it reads CASSLAGGQTTEAFF.